This TCR beta chain was documented in a study of T-cell reconstitution after alpha-beta-depleted transplantation in children. This clonotype has only a few counts. TCRbeta library construction was performed incorporating unique molecular identifiers. MiXCR was run by TCRdb on the PCR reads, yielding one entry per CDR3 protein. The sample records some 400,000 distinct CDR3 sequences, roughly 22% being singletons. Germline V CDR1 and CDR2: SQVTM, ANQGSEA. CDR3 size: 14 residues. With 6 bases clipped from V and 2 bases from J, the junction kept 3 bases outside the gene matches. Sequences were derived from PBMCs from the stem cell graft donor, sampled from the stem cell graft. This chain links TRBV29-1 with TRBJ2-6, with 8 bases identical to TRBD1. The TCR was taken from a human donor who donated a stem cell graft to a child with acute myeloid leukemia. CDR3 in amino acids: CSVMTGAGANVLTF. The CDR3 DNA follows: TGCAGCGTCATGACAGGGGCTGGGGCCAACGTCCTGACTTTC.